The 29 T cell receptor beta chains below were found in one sample sequenced in a study of T cells in Graves' hyperthyroidism and ophthalmopathy. TCR beta CDR3 regions were amplified from RNA. The HTBI primer set drove a first-round RT-PCR of the TCR CDR3. TCRdb re-called the multiplex PCR reads through MiXCR, storing one row per CDR3 protein. The sample has around 580,000 distinct CDR3 sequences, roughly 50% seen once. The sequencing sample was made of peripheral blood or thyroid tissue (not recorded which). The receptors were gathered from a young woman with Graves' hyperthyroidism.

This clonotype was detected many times. The rearrangement uses TRBV3-1 and TRBJ2-5; D might be TRBD2 (5 bases). The CDR3 runs to 15 residues. Germline values: CDR1 LGHDT, CDR2 YNNKEL (reference sequence). Between the trimmed V and J ends, which lost 4 bases and 4 bases, there was a span of 16 bases. The CDR3 is CASSPLGLRLETQYF. For the CDR3, the DNA is TGTGCCAGCAGCCCCTTAGGACTCCGGCTAGAGACCCAGTACTTC.

This clonotype was picked up many times. This chain links TRBV12-3 or TRBV12-4 with TRBJ1-1, with a possible D match to TRBD1 (6 bases). The germline V and J ends were trimmed by 6 bases and 1 base, with 18 bases remaining between them. This CDR3 region has 16 residues. The CDR3 coding sequence is TGTGCCAGCAGCTCAGGGGCTTTTTCGGGGAACACTGAAGCTTTCTTT. It is translated as CASSSGAFSGNTEAFF.

This clonotype was counted ten times or more. The chain recombines TRBV20-1 with TRBJ1-2; D remains unclear. The V and J ends lost 1 base and 1 base respectively, with 4 bases between them. Germline CDR1 reads DFQATT; CDR2 reads SNEGSKA (reference sequence). This CDR3 has 12 amino acids. The CDR3 here is CSARGGNYGYTF. For the CDR3, the DNA is TGCAGTGCTAGAGGTGGTAACTATGGCTACACCTTC.

This clonotype has only a few counts. The chain has TRBV12-3 or TRBV12-4 and TRBJ2-2, with 8 bases matching TRBD1. This CDR3 is 15 amino acids long. V dropped 4 bases and J dropped 1; count of bases not matched to a gene: 2. This CDR3 reads CASSSRGQNTGELFF. As DNA, the CDR3 is TGTGCCAGCAGTTCCAGGGGGCAGAACACCGGGGAGCTGTTTTTT.

The chain combines TRBV5-1 with TRBJ2-5; 9 positions match TRBD1. Germline V gene sequence: CDR1 SGHRS, CDR2 YFSETQ. The V gene end was trimmed by 0 bases and the J gene end by 7 bases; junction bases not matched to a gene: 7. This CDR3 comprises 15 residues. CDR3 sequence (DNA): TGCGCCAGCAGCTTGGGGGGACAGGGAGTTGGGACCCAGTACTTC. This gives the protein CASSLGGQGVGTQYF.

V usage is TRBV12-5 and J usage is TRBJ1-6; no clear D gene. Per the germline V gene, CDR1 is LGHNT and CDR2 is FRNRAP. Trimming took 1 base from V and 8 from J, leaving 6 bases between them. CDR3 length: 13 amino acids. For the CDR3, the DNA is TGTGCTAGTGGTTTGGCCCCCCATTCACCCCTCCACTTT. This encodes CASGLAPHSPLHF.

This clonotype was picked up one time. The chain employs TRBV20-1 and TRBJ2-3; no clear D gene. The germline V gene encodes CDR1 DFQATT and CDR2 SNEGSKA (reference sequence). The CDR3 has 12 residues. V lost 2 bases and J lost 5, with 8 bases in between. The CDR3 here is CSARPPGDTQYF. The CDR3 region has the DNA TGCAGTGCTAGACCACCCGGAGATACGCAGTATTTT.

This clonotype appeared many times. The chain uses TRBV20-1 and TRBJ1-1; 7 nucleotides match TRBD1. The CDR3 has 16 amino acids. Germline V CDR1 and CDR2: DFQATT, SNEGSKA (reference sequence). V lost 1 base and J lost 0; bases outside the gene matches: 8. The CDR3 DNA reads as TGCAGTGCTAGAGGCCGGGACAGAAATATGAACACTGAAGCTTTCTTT. Amino acids: CSARGRDRNMNTEAFF.

This clonotype was picked up many times. The chain's CDR3 is CASSFSGQGNQPQHF. The CDR3 region has the DNA TGTGCCAGCAGCTTTTCAGGCCAGGGCAATCAGCCCCAGCATTTT. The rearrangement joins TRBV11-2 to TRBJ1-5; D unclear. CDR1 is SGHAT, CDR2 FQNNGV, per germline. Trimming took 3 bases from V and 2 from J, leaving 11 bases between them. The CDR3 consists of 15 residues.

The V gene is TRBV7-6, the J gene TRBJ1-2, with TRBD1 identical over 7 bases. With V trimmed by 4 bases and J by 7 bases, 6 bases remained unmatched. The germline gives CDR1 SGHVS, CDR2 FNYEAQ. The CDR3 loop spans 13 amino acids. The CDR3 reads CASSSKTGPGYTF. The CDR3, as DNA: TGTGCCAGCAGCTCCAAGACAGGGCCTGGCTACACCTTC.

There are a few counts of this clonotype. The chain carries TRBV20-1 and TRBJ2-7; a weak D match, TRBD1 (6 bases). The germline gives CDR1 DFQATT, CDR2 SNEGSKA (reference sequence). CDR3 size: 12 residues. V was clipped by 5 bases and J by 3 bases, with 11 bases between them. DNA of the CDR3: TGCAGTGCTCAACTGACAGGCTACGAGCAGTACTTC. This gives the protein CSAQLTGYEQYF.

In its sample, this clonotype was seen many times. The rearrangement joins TRBV20-1 to TRBJ2-7; D may correspond to TRBD1 or TRBD2 (5 bases each). From germline, CDR1 is DFQATT and CDR2 SNEGSKA (reference sequence). CDR3 length: 17 residues. Deletions cut 0 bases from V and 0 bases from J, with 18 bases between. The CDR3 loop reads CSARDSAGTSFSYEQYF. DNA of the CDR3: TGCAGTGCTAGAGACTCGGCAGGGACCAGTTTCTCCTACGAGCAGTACTTC.

J is TRBJ1-5 and V is TRBV6-1, with D unclear. Trimming pared 4 bases from V and 6 bases from J, leaving 13 bases between. CDR1 is MNHNS, CDR2 SASEGT, per germline. The CDR3 is 14 amino acids. Here the CDR3 reads CASSVRTMGQPQHF. The CDR3, as DNA: TGTGCCAGCAGTGTCCGGACCATGGGTCAGCCCCAGCATTTT.

This clonotype was observed at least ten times. The rearrangement joins TRBV7-8 to TRBJ2-2, with a tentative D call TRBD2 (6 bases). CDR1 and CDR2 from the germline V gene are SGHVS and FQNEAQ. The length of the CDR3 is 14 residues. Trimming shortened V by 5 bases and J by 6 bases, and 13 bases separated the two germline ends. CDR3 sequence reads: CASSPGTFPGELFF. DNA of the CDR3: TGTGCCAGCAGCCCGGGGACTTTCCCCGGGGAGCTGTTTTTT. Full variable domain (rest looked up from reference TRBV7-8 and TRBJ2-2): GAGVSQSPRYKVAKRGQDVALRCDPISGHVSLFWYQQALGQGPEFLTYFQNEAQLDKSGLPSDRFFAERPEGSVSTLKIQRTQQEDSAVYLCASSPGTFPGELFFGEGSRLTVL.

This clonotype came up once. This may come from a read error, since a much larger clone is one base off. This chain links TRBV6-1 with TRBJ2-5; D perhaps matches TRBD2 (5 bases). The CDR3 sequence is 14 residues long. Germline CDR1 and CDR2: MNHNS and SASEGT. The CDR3 loop reads CAGSEREPQETQYF. The CDR3 DNA reads TGTGCCGGCAGTGAAAGGGAGCCCCAAGAGACCCAGTACTTC.

In its sample, this clonotype was seen many times. DNA for the CDR3: TGTGCCAGCAGCTTAACCAGGGGGACGCAGTACTTC. This encodes CASSLTRGTQYF. This rearrangement joins TRBV7-8 to TRBJ2-7; TRBD1 matches at 7 bases. The CDR3 extends over 12 amino acids. Trimming at V came to 2 bases and at J to 9 bases, leaving 4 bases not matched to a gene. Germline CDR1 is SGHVS and CDR2 is FQNEAQ.

There are many counts of this clonotype. The rearrangement uses TRBV20-1 and TRBJ2-5; 10 bases map to TRBD2. Germline V gene sequence: CDR1 DFQATT, CDR2 SNEGSKA (reference sequence). The junction had 3 bases not matched to a gene; V was cut back by 0 bases and J by 5 bases. The CDR3 sequence is 14 residues long. CDR3 sequence: CSARDPGLAETQYF. For the CDR3, the DNA is TGCAGTGCTAGAGATCCGGGACTAGCGGAGACCCAGTACTTC.

This clonotype was counted many times. The chain has TRBV7-2 and TRBJ1-4; D perhaps matches TRBD1 (6 bases). In germline, CDR1 is SGHTA, CDR2 FQGNSA. Trimming took off 9 bases at V and 0 bases at J, with 11 bases between the two ends. The CDR3 is 14 amino acids. The CDR3 DNA sequence: TGTGCCAGTAGTAGGACAGCAACTAATGAAAAACTGTTTTTT. The encoded protein is CASSRTATNEKLFF.

The chain links TRBV28 to TRBJ2-2, with D perhaps matching TRBD1 (7 bases). The CDR3 length is 15 residues. Germline CDR1 reads MDHEN; CDR2 reads SYDVKM. The V gene lost 8 bases and the J gene lost 1 base, with 14 bases spanning the gap. The CDR3: CASGAGGLNTGELFF. CDR3 coding DNA: TGTGCCAGCGGCGCAGGGGGACTGAACACCGGGGAGCTGTTTTTT.

This clonotype was detected a few times. The CDR3 DNA is TGTGCTAGTGGTTTGGTCCGGGACAGGGGCCGGGAAACTGAAGCTTTCTTT. Translation gives CASGLVRDRGRETEAFF. The genes are TRBV12-5 and TRBJ1-1; 10 positions match TRBD1. CDR1 is LGHNT and CDR2 is FRNRAP in the germline V gene. The V and J ends lost 0 bases and 5 bases, in that order; junction bases with no gene match: 9. The CDR3 loop spans 17 amino acids.

This sequence joins TRBV14 and TRBJ1-2; D not resolved. CDR1 is SGHDN, CDR2 FVKESK, per germline. The CDR3 is made up of 13 amino acids. With 1 base removed from V and 7 bases from J, the gap between germline ends came to 10 bases. The CDR3 region has the DNA TGTGCCAGCAGCCAAGTAAGAGGGAGTGGCTACACCTTC. Translated: CASSQVRGSGYTF. The whole variable domain, filled in from reference TRBV14 and TRBJ1-2, reads EAGVTQFPSHSVIEKGQTVTLRCDPISGHDNLYWYRRVMGKEIKFLLHFVKESKQDESGMPNNRFLAERTGGTYSTLKVQPAELEDSGVYFCASSQVRGSGYTFGSGTRLTVV.

J is TRBJ2-5 and V is TRBV24-1; D perhaps matches TRBD1 (6 bases). Near its end, the DNA agrees better with TRBJ2-1, so the J call may be wrong. The CDR3 sequence is 15 residues long. Looked up from germline, CDR1 is KGHDR and CDR2 is SFDVKD. CDR3 residues: CATSDPRTEGNEQFF. The DNA of the CDR3 is TGTGCCACCAGTGACCCTCGGACAGAGGGTAATGAGCAGTTCTTC.

This clonotype has ten or more counts. The V gene is TRBV24-1, the J gene TRBJ2-5, with D possibly TRBD2 on 5 matching bases. The CDR3 spans 17 residues. V was shortened by 3 bases and J by 5 bases, with 21 bases between the two germline ends. Per germline, CDR1 KGHDR and CDR2 SFDVKD. In DNA, the CDR3 is TGTGCCACCAGTGATAAAAAGGCAGGCACTTCGGGGGAGACCCAGTACTTC. Translated, it gives CATSDKKAGTSGETQYF.

The chain links TRBV7-9 to TRBJ2-7; the match to TRBD1 covers 7 bases. The CDR3 runs to 13 residues. Germline V lookup: CDR1 SEHNR, CDR2 FQNEAQ (reference sequence). Losses at the gene ends were 5 bases for V and 5 bases for J; bases not matched to a gene: 6. CDR3 sequence: CASSEQGLDEQYF. Written as DNA, the CDR3 is TGTGCCAGCAGCGAACAGGGGTTGGACGAGCAGTACTTC.

This clonotype was observed at least ten times. V is TRBV20-1 and J is TRBJ2-7; TRBD2 matches 10 bases. The CDR3 contains 15 residues. V dropped 1 base and J dropped 6; count of bases not matched to a gene: 9. Germline CDR1 and CDR2: DFQATT and SNEGSKA (reference sequence). The CDR3 DNA follows: TGCAGTGCTAGAGCCCGGACTAGCGGCCCCCTCGAGCAGTACTTC. Protein product: CSARARTSGPLEQYF.

The chain uses TRBV15 and TRBJ2-7; 10 nucleotides agree with TRBD1. The CDR3 extends over 16 amino acids. Germline V gene lookup returns CDR1 LNHNV and CDR2 YYDKDF (reference sequence). Trimming cost V 3 bases and J 0 bases; bases outside gene matches: 5. The CDR3 DNA reads TGTGCCACCAGCAGCGCGACAGGGGGCATCTCCTACGAGCAGTACTTC. Residues: CATSSATGGISYEQYF.

This clonotype was counted a few times. A much larger clone differs by one base, so this may be a read error. J is TRBJ1-5 and V is TRBV12-3 or TRBV12-4; D might be TRBD1 (6 bases). The CDR3 extends over 16 amino acids. Trimming shortened V by 5 bases and J by 6 bases, and 20 bases separated the two germline ends. The chain's CDR3 is CASSPRQAYPSQPQHF. In nucleotides, the CDR3 is TGTGCCAGCAGTCCTCGACAGGCCTACCCGAGTCAGCCCCAGCATTTT.

V and J are TRBV29-1 and TRBJ2-7, with D possibly TRBD1 on 5 matching bases. This CDR3 contains 13 residues. CDR1 is SQVTM and CDR2 is ANQGSEA in the germline V gene. Between the trimmed V and J ends, which lost 8 bases and 4 bases, there was a span of 18 bases. The CDR3 spells CSSYGLGEYEQYF. The CDR3 bases are TGCAGCAGTTACGGGCTAGGGGAATACGAGCAGTACTTC.

This clonotype has at least ten counts. The chain recombines TRBV11-2 with TRBJ2-5, with 9 bases that match TRBD2. Germline V CDR1 and CDR2: SGHAT, FQNNGV. The CDR3 is 15 residues long. Losses at the gene ends were 5 bases for V and 5 bases for J; bases not matched to a gene: 9. CDR3: CASSEGGLAWETQYF. In nucleotides, the CDR3 is TGTGCCAGCAGCGAGGGGGGACTAGCATGGGAGACCCAGTACTTC.